The sample holds many counts of the clone carrying this T cell receptor (beta chain). Antigen unknown. The data belong to a study of blood T cells in healthy people across ages. A second roughly 6 to 11 cycle PCR used barcoded and J-beta primers. Unique molecular identifiers of 12 random nucleotides labeled each cDNA. TCRdb reprocessed the 5' RACE reads via MiXCR and lists one record per CDR3 protein. The table shows roughly 1,300,000 distinct CDR3 sequences, with approximately 59% occurring only once. Study results and limitations: With donor CMV status unknown, expanded clonotype changes were possibly confounded. Researchers deemed the diversity estimates from one million T cells underestimates. A conclusive naive versus antigen-experienced comparison was prevented by the unsorted PBMCs.

Between the trimmed V and J ends, which lost 7 bases and 5 bases, there was a span of 9 bases. This CDR3 is built from 12 residues. Germline assignment: CDR1 SEHNR and CDR2 FQNEAQ (reference sequence). The sequence came from a man aged 18 to 30 in good health. The sample comprised blood. The rearrangement uses TRBV7-9 and TRBJ2-1, with D possibly TRBD2 on 5 matching bases. Written as DNA, the CDR3 is TGTGCCAGCACCCGGGGAGACAATGAGCAGTTCTTC. Translating gives CASTRGDNEQFF.